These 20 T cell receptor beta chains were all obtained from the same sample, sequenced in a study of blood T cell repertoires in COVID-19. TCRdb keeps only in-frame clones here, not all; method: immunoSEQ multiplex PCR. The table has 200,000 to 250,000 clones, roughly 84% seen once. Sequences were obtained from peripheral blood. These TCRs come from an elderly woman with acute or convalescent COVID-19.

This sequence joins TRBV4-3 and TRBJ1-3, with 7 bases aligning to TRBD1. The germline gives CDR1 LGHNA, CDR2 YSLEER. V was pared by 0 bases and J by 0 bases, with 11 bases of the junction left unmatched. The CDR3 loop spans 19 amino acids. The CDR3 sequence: CASSQDGRGRRNSGNTIYF. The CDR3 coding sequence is TGCGCCAGCAGCCAAGACGGAAGGGGGCGGCGGAACTCTGGAAACACCATATATTTT.

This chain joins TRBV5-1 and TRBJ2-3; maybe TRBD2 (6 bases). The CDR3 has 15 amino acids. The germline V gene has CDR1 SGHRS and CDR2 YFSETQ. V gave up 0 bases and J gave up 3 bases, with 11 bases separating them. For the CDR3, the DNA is TGCGCCAGCAGCTTGGATGGAGGGCAGACAGATACGCAGTATTTT. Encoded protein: CASSLDGGQTDTQYF.

CDR3 DNA sequence: TGCGCCAGCAGCTTGGGGGACAGGGATGGGGAAAAACTGTTTTTT. This sequence encodes CASSLGDRDGEKLFF. The chain recombines TRBV5-1 with TRBJ1-4, with 9 bases identical to TRBD1. The CDR3 totals 15 residues. With V trimmed by 0 bases and J by 8 bases, 5 bases remained unmatched. Germline V lookup: CDR1 SGHRS, CDR2 YFSETQ.

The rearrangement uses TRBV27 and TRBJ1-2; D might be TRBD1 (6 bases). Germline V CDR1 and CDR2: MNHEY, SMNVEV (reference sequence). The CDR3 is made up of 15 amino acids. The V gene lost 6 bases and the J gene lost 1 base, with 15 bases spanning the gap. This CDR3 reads CASSPNRDFNYGYTF. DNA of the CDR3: TGTGCCAGCAGCCCCAACAGGGATTTTAACTATGGCTACACCTTC.

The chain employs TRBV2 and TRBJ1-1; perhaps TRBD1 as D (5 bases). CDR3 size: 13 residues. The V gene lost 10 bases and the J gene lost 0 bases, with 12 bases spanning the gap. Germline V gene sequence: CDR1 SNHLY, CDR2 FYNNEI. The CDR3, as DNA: TGTGCCACCAGGGAGGATGTGAACACTGAAGCTTTCTTT. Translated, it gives CATREDVNTEAFF.

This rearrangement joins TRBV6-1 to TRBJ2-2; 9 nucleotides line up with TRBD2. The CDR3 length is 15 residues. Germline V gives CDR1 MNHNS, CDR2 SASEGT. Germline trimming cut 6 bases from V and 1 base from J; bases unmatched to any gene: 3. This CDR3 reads CASRSGGLNTGELFF. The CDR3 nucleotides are TGTGCCAGCAGGAGCGGGGGGCTGAACACCGGGGAGCTGTTTTTT.

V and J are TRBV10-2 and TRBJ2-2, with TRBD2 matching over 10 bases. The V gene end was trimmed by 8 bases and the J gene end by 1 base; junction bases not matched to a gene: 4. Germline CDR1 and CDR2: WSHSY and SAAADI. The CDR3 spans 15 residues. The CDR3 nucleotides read TGCGCCAGCTCGCGGACTAGCGGGAACACCGGGGAGCTGTTTTTT. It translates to CASSRTSGNTGELFF.

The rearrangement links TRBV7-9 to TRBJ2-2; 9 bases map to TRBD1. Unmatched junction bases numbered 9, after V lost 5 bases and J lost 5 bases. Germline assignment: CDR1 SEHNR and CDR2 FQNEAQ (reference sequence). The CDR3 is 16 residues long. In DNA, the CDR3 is TGTGCCAGCAGCGCGGGGACAGGGTATCGAACCGGGGAGCTGTTTTTT. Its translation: CASSAGTGYRTGELFF.

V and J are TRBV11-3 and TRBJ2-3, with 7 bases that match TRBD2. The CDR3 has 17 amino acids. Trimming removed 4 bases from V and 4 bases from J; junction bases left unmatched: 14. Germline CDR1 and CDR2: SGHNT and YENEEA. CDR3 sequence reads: CASSSPTASGVSDTQYF. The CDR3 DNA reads TGTGCCAGCAGCTCCCCTACCGCTAGCGGAGTGTCAGATACGCAGTATTTT.

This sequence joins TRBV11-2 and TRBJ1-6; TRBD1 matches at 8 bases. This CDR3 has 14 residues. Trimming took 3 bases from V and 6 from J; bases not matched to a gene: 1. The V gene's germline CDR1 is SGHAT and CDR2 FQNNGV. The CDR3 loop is CASSLTGVNSPLHF. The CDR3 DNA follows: TGTGCCAGCAGCTTGACAGGGGTTAATTCACCCCTCCACTTT.

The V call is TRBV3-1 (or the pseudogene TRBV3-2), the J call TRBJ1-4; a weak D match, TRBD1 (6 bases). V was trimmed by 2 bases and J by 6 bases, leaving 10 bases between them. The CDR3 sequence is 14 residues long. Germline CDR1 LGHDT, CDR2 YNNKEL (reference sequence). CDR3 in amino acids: CASSQRGAYEKLFF. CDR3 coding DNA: TGTGCCAGCAGCCAACGGGGGGCGTATGAAAAACTGTTTTTT.

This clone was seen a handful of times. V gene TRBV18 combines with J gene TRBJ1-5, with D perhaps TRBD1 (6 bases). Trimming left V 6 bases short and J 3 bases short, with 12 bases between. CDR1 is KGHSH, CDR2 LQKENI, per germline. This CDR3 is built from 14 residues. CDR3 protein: CASSLGQINQPQHF. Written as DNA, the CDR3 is TGTGCCAGCTCCCTCGGACAGATCAATCAGCCCCAGCATTTT.

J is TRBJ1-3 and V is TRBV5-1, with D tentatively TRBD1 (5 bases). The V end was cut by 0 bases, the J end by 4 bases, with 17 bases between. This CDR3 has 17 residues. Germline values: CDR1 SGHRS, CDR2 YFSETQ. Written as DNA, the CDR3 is TGCGCCAGCAGCTTGGAGGGGCCGGGAGCGAGCGGAAACACCATATATTTT. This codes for CASSLEGPGASGNTIYF.

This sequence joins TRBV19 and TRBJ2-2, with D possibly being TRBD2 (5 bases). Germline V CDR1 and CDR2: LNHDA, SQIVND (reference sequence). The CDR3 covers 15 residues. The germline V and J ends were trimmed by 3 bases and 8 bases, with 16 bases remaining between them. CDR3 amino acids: CASSISPPGVGELFF. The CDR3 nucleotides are TGTGCCAGTAGTATTTCCCCACCCGGGGTAGGGGAGCTGTTTTTT.

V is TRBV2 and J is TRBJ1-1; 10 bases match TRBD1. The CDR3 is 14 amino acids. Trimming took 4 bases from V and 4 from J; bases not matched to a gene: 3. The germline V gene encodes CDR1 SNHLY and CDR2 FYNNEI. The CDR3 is CASSARTGGTEAFF. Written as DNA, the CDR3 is TGTGCCAGCAGTGCTAGGACAGGGGGCACTGAAGCTTTCTTT.

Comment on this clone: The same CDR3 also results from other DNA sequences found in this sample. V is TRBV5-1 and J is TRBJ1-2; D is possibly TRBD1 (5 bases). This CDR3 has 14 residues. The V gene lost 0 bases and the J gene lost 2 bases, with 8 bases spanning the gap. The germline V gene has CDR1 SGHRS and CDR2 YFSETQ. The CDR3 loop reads CASSLGSGNYGYTF. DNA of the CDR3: TGCGCCAGCAGCTTGGGTTCAGGGAACTATGGCTACACCTTC. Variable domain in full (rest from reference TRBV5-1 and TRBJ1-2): KAGVTQTPRYLIKTRGQQVTLSCSPISGHRSVSWYQQTPGQGLQFLFEYFSETQRNKGNFPGRFSGRQFSNSRSEMNVSTLELGDSALYLCASSLGSGNYGYTFGSGTRLTVV.

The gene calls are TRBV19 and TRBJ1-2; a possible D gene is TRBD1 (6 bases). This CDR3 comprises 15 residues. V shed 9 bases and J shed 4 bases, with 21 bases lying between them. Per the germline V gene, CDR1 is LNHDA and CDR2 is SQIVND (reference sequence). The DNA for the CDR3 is TGTGCCAGCAGGAATCCCGGGACAAAAATCTATGGCTACACCTTC. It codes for CASRNPGTKIYGYTF.

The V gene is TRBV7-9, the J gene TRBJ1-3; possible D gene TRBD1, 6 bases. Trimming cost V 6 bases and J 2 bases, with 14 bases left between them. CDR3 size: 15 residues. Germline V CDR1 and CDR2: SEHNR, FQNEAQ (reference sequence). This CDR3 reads CASSRQGSPGNTIYF. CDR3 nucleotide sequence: TGTGCCAGCAGTCGGCAGGGGTCCCCTGGAAACACCATATATTTT.

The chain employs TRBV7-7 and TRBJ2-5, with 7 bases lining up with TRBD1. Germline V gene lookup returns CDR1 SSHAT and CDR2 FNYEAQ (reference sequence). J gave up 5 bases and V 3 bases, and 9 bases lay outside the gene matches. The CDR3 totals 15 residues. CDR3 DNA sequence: TGTGCCAGCAGCTTTCGGCAGGGGGTATTGGAGACCCAGTACTTC. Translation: CASSFRQGVLETQYF.

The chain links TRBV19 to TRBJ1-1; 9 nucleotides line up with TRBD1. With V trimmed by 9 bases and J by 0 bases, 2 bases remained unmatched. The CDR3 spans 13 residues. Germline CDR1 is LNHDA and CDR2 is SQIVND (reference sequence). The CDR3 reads CASGQGMNTEAFF. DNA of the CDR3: TGTGCCAGCGGACAGGGGATGAACACTGAAGCTTTCTTT.